This T cell receptor beta chain was profiled in a study of post-analysis software for immune sequencing data. Study-wide results and limits: The study found TRBV5-6, TRBV5-1 and TRBV20-1 among roughly 5 TRBV segments more frequent in patients than controls. The normalized Chao1 diversity of multiple sclerosis patients was significantly lower than that of controls.

Trimming removed 11 bases from V and 5 bases from J, with 15 bases in between. Germline loops: CDR1 MNHEY, CDR2 SVGEGT. The CDR3 contains 12 residues. In this sample, this clonotype turned up many times. Its antigen remains unidentified. Presence of unique molecular identifiers characterized the TCR beta cDNA libraries. TCRdb reprocessed the PCR reads via MiXCR and lists one record per CDR3 protein. Seen here are about 260,000 distinct CDR3 sequences, approximately 34% observed once, and the top ten hold more than 4%. Sequenced sample: blood. The V call is TRBV6-2 or TRBV6-3, the J call TRBJ2-5, with D possibly being TRBD1 or TRBD2 (6 bases each). This receptor was obtained from a girl under 18 with multiple sclerosis. CDR3 bases: TGTGCCGTCGAGGGGGGCCAGGAGACCCAGTACTTC. Translation: CAVEGGQETQYF.